One sample yielded the 29 T cell receptor beta chains listed below, sequenced in a study of T cell changes during pregnancy in multiple sclerosis. Clones were sequenced by immunoSEQ multiplex PCR, and TCRdb holds only the in-frame ones, with some missing. The repertoire has about 40,000 clones, 92% of them found once; the top ten carry over 10%. The material sequenced was CD8+ T cells from peripheral blood mononuclear cells, taken in the first trimester of pregnancy. All receptors derive from a female donor with multiple sclerosis, enrolled in a pregnancy study.

CDR3 protein: CASSPRLGTEAFF. The CDR3 DNA follows: TGTGCCAGCAGCCCCCGACTTGGGACTGAAGCTTTCTTT. The chain couples TRBV7-8 to TRBJ1-1, with D uncertain. V lost 5 bases, J lost 5 bases, and 12 bases lay in between. From germline, CDR1 is SGHVS and CDR2 FQNEAQ. There are 13 residues in the CDR3.

The chain carries TRBV6-5 and TRBJ2-5, with D perhaps matching TRBD2 (5 bases). Trimming stripped 4 bases from V and 3 bases from J, with 9 bases between. CDR1 and CDR2 (germline): MNHEY, SVGAGI. CDR3 size: 13 residues. This chain's CDR3 is CASSLLDKETQYF. The CDR3 DNA sequence: TGTGCCAGCAGTTTACTAGATAAAGAGACCCAGTACTTC.

For this clone: The germline gene is not matched at one end of the junction; a read error may be the cause. The J gene is TRBJ2-7, the V gene TRBV27; TRBD1 agrees at 7 bases. This CDR3 comprises 14 residues. Germline V lookup: CDR1 MNHEY, CDR2 SMNVEV (reference sequence). CDR3 residues: CASSSDRASNEQYF. The CDR3 DNA reads TGTGCCAGCAGTTCCGACAGGGCCTCCAACGAGCAGTACTTC.

The chain joins TRBV25-1 to TRBJ1-6; 7 bases match TRBD1. V dropped 0 bases and J dropped 5; count of bases not matched to a gene: 10. This CDR3 has 18 residues. The germline CDR1 and CDR2 sequences are MGHDK and SYGVNS. The CDR3 nucleotides read TGTGCCAGCAGTGAATATTTTCAGGACAGGAAAAATAATTCACCCCTCCACTTT. It specifies CASSEYFQDRKNNSPLHF.

CDR3 sequence: CASRERSSNGYTF. The CDR3 DNA reads TGTGCCAGCAGGGAGAGAAGTTCCAATGGCTACACCTTC. The chain recombines TRBV28 with TRBJ1-2, with D uncertain. This CDR3 region has 13 residues. The V end was cut by 6 bases, the J end by 6 bases, with 14 bases between. CDR1 and CDR2 from the germline V gene are MDHEN and SYDVKM.

The chain employs TRBV5-1 and TRBJ2-3; 13 positions match TRBD2. Germline CDR1 and CDR2: SGHRS and YFSETQ. After removal of 3 bases from V and 5 bases from J, the junction contained 12 bases not matched to a gene. The CDR3 is made up of 18 amino acids. In nucleotides, the CDR3 is TGCGCCAGCAGCTCCGTCTGGACTAGCGGGGGTAGGGGAGATACGCAGTATTTT. Residues: CASSSVWTSGGRGDTQYF.

The chain is built from TRBV5-1 and TRBJ2-1; possibly TRBD1 for D (6 bases). In germline, CDR1 is SGHRS, CDR2 YFSETQ. This CDR3 has 13 amino acids. The V end lost 3 bases, the J end lost 10 bases, and 14 bases lay between the germline ends. The CDR3 sequence: CASSSTGGREQFF. CDR3 sequence (DNA): TGCGCCAGCAGCTCGACAGGTGGTAGAGAGCAGTTCTTC.

The chain recombines TRBV6-5 with TRBJ2-1, with D maybe TRBD1 (5 bases). V was pared by 6 bases and J by 3 bases, with 15 bases between. This CDR3 has 15 residues. The germline V gene has CDR1 MNHEY and CDR2 SVGAGI. The CDR3 reads CASSVGHANYNEQFF. The CDR3 nucleotides read TGTGCCAGCAGCGTCGGACATGCTAACTACAATGAGCAGTTCTTC.

This rearrangement joins TRBV29-1 to TRBJ1-1; D not certain. V was cut by 6 bases and J by 4 bases, with 6 bases left in between. Germline V gene data show CDR1 as SQVTM and CDR2 as ANQGSEA. CDR3 length: 10 amino acids. The CDR3 DNA follows: TGCAGCGTCCTTCTCACTGAAGCTTTCTTT. Translation gives CSVLLTEAFF. Looking up the rest from reference TRBV29-1 and TRBJ1-1 gives the full variable domain: SAVISQKPSRDICQRGTSLTIQCQVDSQVTMMFWYRQQPGQSLTLIATANQGSEATYESGFVIDKFPISRPNLTFSTLTVSNMSPEDSSIYLCSVLLTEAFFGQGTRLTVV.

The chain recombines TRBV2 with TRBJ1-5, with a weak D call TRBD1 (6 bases). The CDR3 is 16 residues long. V dropped 8 bases and J dropped 0 bases, with 17 bases sitting between them. Germline V gives CDR1 SNHLY, CDR2 FYNNEI. The CDR3: CASCPGELDSNQPQHF. CDR3 DNA sequence: TGTGCCAGCTGCCCAGGGGAACTCGATAGCAATCAGCCCCAGCATTTT.

The chain carries TRBV4-2 and TRBJ2-1, with TRBD2 matching 10 bases. From germline, CDR1 is LGHNA and CDR2 YNFKEQ. The CDR3 length is 18 residues. V lost 1 base, J lost 8 bases, and 14 bases stayed unmatched. This CDR3 is CASSQGGMSSGGADEQFF. The CDR3 coding sequence is TGTGCCAGCAGCCAAGGGGGGATGTCCAGCGGGGGGGCTGATGAGCAGTTCTTC.

The rearrangement joins TRBV27 to TRBJ2-1; no reliable D call. The CDR3 covers 13 residues. The germline CDR1 and CDR2 sequences are MNHEY and SMNVEV (reference sequence). V lost 3 bases to trimming and J lost 0 bases, with 3 bases between them. CDR3 nucleotide sequence: TGTGCCAGCAGTTTCAGCTCCTACAATGAGCAGTTCTTC. This sequence encodes CASSFSSYNEQFF.

This chain joins TRBV9 and TRBJ1-6; TRBD1 matches at 7 bases. This CDR3 is 15 amino acids long. V shed 4 bases and J 8 bases; nucleotides not matched to a gene: 9. Germline V CDR1 and CDR2: SGDLS, YYNGEE. The CDR3 here is CASSPTGTIDSPLHF. CDR3 nucleotide sequence: TGTGCCAGCAGCCCGACAGGGACAATTGATTCACCCCTCCACTTT.

In DNA, the CDR3 is TGTGCCAGCAATCGGGGGGGCTACACCTTC. It codes for CASNRGGYTF. The J gene is TRBJ1-2, the V gene TRBV2; the D gene is possibly TRBD1 (5 bases). This CDR3 has 10 residues. V was trimmed by 7 bases and J by 8 bases, leaving 8 bases between them. Germline V CDR1 and CDR2: SNHLY, FYNNEI.

The V call is TRBV4-1, the J call TRBJ2-3; D might be TRBD2 (5 bases). The V and J ends lost 3 bases and 5 bases respectively, with 18 bases between them. Germline loops: CDR1 MGHRA, CDR2 YSYEKL. This CDR3 contains 16 residues. The DNA for the CDR3 is TGCGCCAGCAGCCAGCAAGAGGACTGGTTGGGAGATACGCAGTATTTT. Residues: CASSQQEDWLGDTQYF.

The V gene is TRBV9, the J gene TRBJ2-1; D remains ambiguous. The CDR3 has 13 residues. The germline V gene has CDR1 SGDLS and CDR2 YYNGEE. Trimming pared 3 bases from V and 5 bases from J, leaving 9 bases between. CDR3 DNA: TGTGCCAGCAGCGACCCACATAACAATGAGCAGTTCTTC. This translates into CASSDPHNNEQFF.

J is TRBJ2-7 and V is TRBV11-2; the D is unclear. Germline values: CDR1 SGHAT, CDR2 FQNNGV. The germline V and J ends were trimmed by 2 bases and 2 bases, with 7 bases remaining between them. CDR3 size: 13 residues. CDR3 sequence: CASSLSPAYEQYF. The CDR3 region has the DNA TGTGCCAGCAGCTTATCCCCAGCCTACGAGCAGTACTTC.

This clone has only one observation. This sequence joins TRBV30 and TRBJ2-7; TRBD1 aligns across 7 bases. V dropped 3 bases and J dropped 5; count of bases not matched to a gene: 4. The CDR3 is made up of 12 amino acids. Germline values: CDR1 GTSNPN, CDR2 SVGIG (reference sequence). The CDR3, as DNA: TGTGCCTGGAGCCGCCAGGGGGACGAGCAGTACTTC. It encodes CAWSRQGDEQYF.

The chain couples TRBV27 to TRBJ1-2, with 10 bases that match TRBD1. In germline, CDR1 is MNHEY, CDR2 SMNVEV (reference sequence). V gave up 6 bases and J gave up 4 bases; unmatched junction bases: 11. The CDR3 is 16 amino acids. The chain's CDR3 is CASSEAGTGAFYGYTF. The CDR3 nucleotides are TGTGCCAGCAGCGAAGCCGGGACAGGGGCATTCTATGGCTACACCTTC.

A remark on this clone: An end of the junction differs from the germline gene, which may be a read error. V gene TRBV6-1 combines with J gene TRBJ1-2; D call uncertain. CDR3 size: 14 residues. The germline gives CDR1 MNHNS, CDR2 SASEGT. The CDR3 region has the DNA TGTGCCAGCAGTGAACGTTTCGAATACTACGGCTACACCTTC. Translating it yields CASSERFEYYGYTF.

This clone was counted a single time. The chain carries TRBV5-6 and TRBJ1-5; 7 positions match TRBD1. This CDR3 has 14 residues. Trimming removed 0 bases from V and 7 bases from J; junction bases left unmatched: 4. Germline V gene sequence: CDR1 SGHDT, CDR2 YYEEEE. The CDR3 DNA is TGTGCCAGCAGCTTGGGCACACAGGGGCAGCCCCAGCATTTT. Residues: CASSLGTQGQPQHF.

CDR3 amino acids: CASSWNLAGTEEQPQHF. In DNA, the CDR3 is TGTGCCAGCAGCTGGAACCTAGCCGGGACAGAAGAACAGCCCCAGCATTTT. This chain joins TRBV7-8 and TRBJ1-5; 7 nucleotides align to TRBD1. Germline V gene lookup returns CDR1 SGHVS and CDR2 FQNEAQ. CDR3 length: 17 residues. Trimming removed 4 bases from V and 7 bases from J; junction bases left unmatched: 16.

The chain employs TRBV11-2 and TRBJ2-1, with D unclear. V lost 5 bases to trimming and J lost 9 bases, with 14 bases between them. The germline gives CDR1 SGHAT, CDR2 FQNNGV. This CDR3 region has 13 residues. CDR3 coding DNA: TGTGCCAGCAGCCCCCCTGAGGTCATTGAGCAGTTCTTC. Translation: CASSPPEVIEQFF.

The rearrangement uses TRBV7-2 and TRBJ1-4; D uncertain. The V end lost 5 bases, the J end lost 6 bases, and 16 bases lay between the germline ends. CDR1 SGHTA and CDR2 FQGNSA come from the germline V gene. The CDR3 loop spans 15 amino acids. The CDR3 protein is CASSQAADGDEKLFF. The CDR3 DNA reads as TGTGCCAGCAGCCAAGCGGCCGACGGGGATGAAAAACTGTTTTTT.

V gene TRBV10-3 combines with J gene TRBJ1-5; 7 positions agree with TRBD1. V gave up 8 bases and J gave up 4 bases; unmatched junction bases: 17. CDR1 is ENHRY and CDR2 is SYGVKD in the germline V gene. The CDR3 length is 17 residues. As DNA, the CDR3 is TGTGCCATCGCGATCCAGCGAGGGGGCCCTTTTAATCAGCCCCAGCATTTT. Translation: CAIAIQRGGPFNQPQHF.

The count of this clone is one. The chain couples TRBV7-3 to TRBJ2-2, with D perhaps matching TRBD2 (6 bases). Between the trimmed V and J ends, which lost 2 bases and 1 base, there was a span of 8 bases. Germline V gene data show CDR1 as SGHTA and CDR2 as FQGTGA. This CDR3 has 15 amino acids. The CDR3 reads CASSLGGRNTGELFF. The CDR3 nucleotides read TGTGCCAGCAGCTTAGGGGGGAGGAACACCGGGGAGCTGTTTTTT.

V gene TRBV6-5 combines with J gene TRBJ2-3, with a tentative D call TRBD2 (5 bases). CDR1 and CDR2 (germline): MNHEY, SVGAGI. This CDR3 spans 15 amino acids. V lost 5 bases and J 0 bases, leaving 12 bases between the germline ends. CDR3 nucleotides: TGTGCCAGCAGTCCCGGACTCCACAGCACAGATACGCAGTATTTT. Amino acids: CASSPGLHSTDTQYF.

This chain connects TRBV25-1 to TRBJ1-4, with D possibly being TRBD1 (6 bases). This CDR3 is built from 16 residues. V was pared by 5 bases and J by 3 bases, with 16 bases between. Germline CDR1 MGHDK, CDR2 SYGVNS. Here the CDR3 reads CASSKQGLRANEKLFF. The CDR3, as DNA: TGTGCCAGCAGTAAACAGGGTTTGAGAGCTAATGAAAAACTGTTTTTT.

The chain joins TRBV9 to TRBJ1-1, with D maybe TRBD1 (6 bases). Trimming stripped 2 bases from V and 0 bases from J, with 11 bases between. This CDR3 is 15 amino acids long. Germline-derived CDR1 and CDR2 are SGDLS and YYNGEE. The CDR3 DNA reads TGTGCCAGCAGCGTGGCAGGGGATATGAACACTGAAGCTTTCTTT. It specifies CASSVAGDMNTEAFF. Supplemented by reference TRBV9 and TRBJ1-1, the full variable domain reads DSGVTQTPKHLITATGQRVTLRCSPRSGDLSVYWYQQSLDQGLQFLIQYYNGEERAKGNILERFSAQQFPDLHSELNLSSLELGDSALYFCASSVAGDMNTEAFFGQGTRLTVV.